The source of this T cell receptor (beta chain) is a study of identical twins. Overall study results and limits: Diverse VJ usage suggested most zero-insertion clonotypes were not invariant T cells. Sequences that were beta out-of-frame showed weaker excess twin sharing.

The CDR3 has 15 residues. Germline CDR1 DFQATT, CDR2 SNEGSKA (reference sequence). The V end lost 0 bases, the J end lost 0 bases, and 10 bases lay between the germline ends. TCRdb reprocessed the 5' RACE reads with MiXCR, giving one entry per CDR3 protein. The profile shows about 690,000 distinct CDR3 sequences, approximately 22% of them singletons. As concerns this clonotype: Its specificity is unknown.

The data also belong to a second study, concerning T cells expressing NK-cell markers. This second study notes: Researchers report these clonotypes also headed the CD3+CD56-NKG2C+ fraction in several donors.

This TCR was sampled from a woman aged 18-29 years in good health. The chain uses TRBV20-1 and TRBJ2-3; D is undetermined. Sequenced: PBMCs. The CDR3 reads CSAREVGGSTDTQYF. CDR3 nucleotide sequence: TGCAGTGCTAGAGAGGTGGGCGGTAGCACAGATACGCAGTATTTT.